Shown below are 19 T cell receptor beta chains from a single sample sequenced in a study of T cells in narcolepsy. The assay was immunoSEQ multiplex PCR, and TCRdb's table has in-frame clones only and misses some. Of tens of thousands of clones listed, 65% to 85% are singletons. The sample consisted of memory (CD45RA-) CD4+ T cells from blood. All receptors come from a human donor in good health.

A single count supports this clone. The V gene is TRBV7-8, the J gene TRBJ2-1; 9 bases map to TRBD2. There are 18 residues in the CDR3. CDR1 SGHVS and CDR2 FQNEAQ come from the germline V gene. With 1 base clipped from V and 12 bases from J, the junction kept 19 bases outside the gene matches. The CDR3 region has the DNA TGTGCCAGCAGCTTAGATAGCTTTAGCGGGGGTTGGGAAGAGGCGCAGTTCTTC. It specifies CASSLDSFSGGWEEAQFF.

J is TRBJ2-6 and V is TRBV28, with TRBD2 identical over 7 bases. This CDR3 has 16 residues. The V gene's germline CDR1 is MDHEN and CDR2 SYDVKM. V shed 6 bases, J shed 2 bases, and the junction held 7 bases outside the gene matches. CDR3 amino acids: CASRGGGPAGANVLTF. The CDR3 DNA reads TGTGCCAGCAGGGGGGGAGGGCCGGCTGGGGCCAACGTCCTGACTTTC.

The chain has TRBV6-1 and TRBJ1-2; TRBD1 aligns across 7 bases. CDR3 length equals 15 residues. The germline V gene encodes CDR1 MNHNS and CDR2 SASEGT. Germline trimming cut 0 bases from V and 0 bases from J; bases unmatched to any gene: 1. CDR3 sequence (DNA): TGTGCCAGCAGTGAAGCGACAGGGCCTAACTATGGCTACACCTTC. It translates to CASSEATGPNYGYTF.

This clone showed up just a few times. The rearrangement joins TRBV6-1 to TRBJ1-2; 7 bases map to TRBD1. V was pared by 4 bases and J by 6 bases, with 11 bases of the junction left unmatched. Germline V gene data show CDR1 as MNHNS and CDR2 as SASEGT. The CDR3 has 15 residues. Here the CDR3 reads CASSAETGKGDGYTF. Written as DNA, the CDR3 is TGTGCCAGCAGTGCAGAGACAGGGAAGGGGGATGGCTACACCTTC.

This clone was seen a single time. The same CDR3 also results from other DNA sequences found in this sample. The V call is TRBV10-3, the J call TRBJ2-1, with D perhaps matching TRBD1 (5 bases). Germline CDR1 is ENHRY and CDR2 is SYGVKD. The CDR3 is 12 residues long. V was clipped by 6 bases and J by 3 bases, with 6 bases between them. CDR3 bases: TGTGCCATCAGAGGGGACTACAATGAGCAGTTCTTC. This sequence encodes CAIRGDYNEQFF.

As for this clone: In the same sample, other DNA sequences code for this CDR3. This chain's CDR3 is CAMPTGGWTEAFF. The CDR3 nucleotides are TGTGCCATGCCTACGGGGGGGTGGACTGAAGCTTTCTTT. The J gene is TRBJ1-1, the V gene TRBV19; D perhaps matches TRBD1 (5 bases). This CDR3 is built from 13 residues. Germline values: CDR1 LNHDA, CDR2 SQIVND (reference sequence). Trimming removed 10 bases at V and 5 bases at J, with 17 bases between.

Regarding this clone: This sample includes further DNA sequences coding for the same CDR3. V and J are TRBV4-3 and TRBJ2-3; 9 nucleotides match TRBD2. The CDR3 totals 16 residues. Germline assignment: CDR1 LGHNA and CDR2 YSLEER. Trimming took 1 base from V and 4 from J; bases not matched to a gene: 6. Here the CDR3 DNA reads TGCGCCAGCAGCCAAGGGGGCGGGGGGGCCCCAGATACGCAGTATTTT. As protein: CASSQGGGGAPDTQYF.

The chain employs TRBV11-2 and TRBJ2-5; 11 bases agree with TRBD2. CDR1 SGHAT and CDR2 FQNNGV come from the germline V gene. This CDR3 is built from 17 residues. V dropped 5 bases and J dropped 3; count of bases not matched to a gene: 11. The CDR3 spells CASSLKIAGGPEETQYF. In DNA form, the CDR3 reads TGTGCCAGCAGCCTAAAAATAGCGGGGGGGCCTGAAGAGACCCAGTACTTC.

The chain joins TRBV2 to TRBJ1-2, with D possibly matching TRBD1 (6 bases). Trimming removed 7 bases from V and 5 bases from J, with 23 bases in between. Per the germline V gene, CDR1 is SNHLY and CDR2 is FYNNEI. CDR3 length: 16 residues. The CDR3 sequence: CASTATTRGSQYGYTF. DNA of the CDR3: TGTGCCAGCACCGCAACCACCAGGGGATCACAATATGGCTACACCTTC.

The chain couples TRBV7-3 to TRBJ2-2; D is unclear. The CDR3 is 16 residues long. The germline CDR1 and CDR2 sequences are SGHTA and FQGTGA. Between the trimmed V and J ends, which lost 5 bases and 2 bases, there was a span of 15 bases. CDR3 sequence (DNA): TGTGCCAGCAGCCTAAACCCCGGACCCAACACCGGGGAGCTGTTTTTT. It translates to CASSLNPGPNTGELFF.

Only a few counts were recorded for this clone. The chain recombines TRBV10-3 with TRBJ1-1; tentative D call: TRBD1 (6 bases). The CDR3 totals 16 residues. V shed 8 bases and J shed 0 bases, with 19 bases lying between them. Germline V gene data show CDR1 as ENHRY and CDR2 as SYGVKD. CDR3 sequence reads: CAIEPGRGGLNTEAFF. CDR3 nucleotide sequence: TGTGCCATCGAGCCAGGCAGGGGAGGGCTGAACACTGAAGCTTTCTTT.

V is TRBV7-8 and J is TRBJ2-7; D ambiguous. V was cut by 4 bases and J by 6 bases, with 10 bases left in between. There are 12 residues in the CDR3. CDR1 is SGHVS and CDR2 is FQNEAQ in the germline V gene. DNA for the CDR3: TGTGCCAGCAGCTCCCCCACGCCCGAGCAGTACTTC. This codes for CASSSPTPEQYF.

The chain combines TRBV5-6 with TRBJ1-5; D is perhaps TRBD1 (6 bases). The V gene's germline CDR1 is SGHDT and CDR2 YYEEEE. The CDR3 sequence is 15 residues long. The V end lost 2 bases, the J end lost 5 bases, and 14 bases lay between the germline ends. The CDR3 region is CASSFKGGGYQPQHF. In nucleotides, the CDR3 is TGTGCCAGCAGCTTTAAGGGGGGCGGATATCAGCCCCAGCATTTT.

The V gene is TRBV5-6, the J gene TRBJ2-5; 10 nucleotides align to TRBD1. CDR3 length: 16 residues. CDR1 and CDR2 (germline): SGHDT, YYEEEE. V dropped 4 bases and J dropped 13; count of bases not matched to a gene: 19. The CDR3: CASSDPGGQGHPPRYF. In DNA, the CDR3 is TGTGCCAGCAGCGACCCCGGGGGACAGGGGCACCCCCCCCGGTACTTC.

The CDR3 sequence: CASSLAGQGVGELFF. CDR3 coding DNA: TGTGCCAGCAGCTTAGCCGGACAGGGTGTCGGGGAGCTGTTTTTT. The chain carries TRBV7-3 and TRBJ2-2; TRBD1 agrees at 8 bases. The CDR3 contains 15 residues. Unmatched junction bases numbered 6, after V lost 2 bases and J lost 7 bases. Germline V gives CDR1 SGHTA, CDR2 FQGTGA.

The J gene is TRBJ2-5, the V gene TRBV2; TRBD1 aligns across 7 bases. CDR3 length equals 14 residues. J was trimmed by 5 bases and V by 3 bases; bases with no gene match: 6. The V gene's germline CDR1 is SNHLY and CDR2 FYNNEI. The CDR3 coding sequence is TGTGCCAGCAGTGACAGGGTAGGGGGCGAGACCCAGTACTTC. Protein sequence: CASSDRVGGETQYF.

The rearrangement joins TRBV7-8 to TRBJ2-5; 7 bases agree with TRBD2. Trimming took 1 base from V and 4 from J; bases not matched to a gene: 3. The CDR3 sequence is 14 residues long. CDR1 is SGHVS and CDR2 is FQNEAQ in the germline V gene. The CDR3 loop is CASSLGGLGETQYF. For the CDR3, the DNA is TGTGCCAGCAGCTTAGGTGGACTAGGAGAGACCCAGTACTTC.

CDR3 in amino acids: CASGLGTASSYEQYF. CDR3 in DNA: TGTGCTAGTGGTTTGGGGACAGCCTCTTCCTACGAGCAGTACTTC. The chain is built from TRBV12-5 and TRBJ2-7; weak D call: TRBD1 (6 bases). This CDR3 region has 15 residues. The V end lost 1 base, the J end lost 1 base, and 11 bases lay between the germline ends. CDR1 and CDR2 (germline): LGHNT, FRNRAP.

V gene TRBV2 combines with J gene TRBJ2-7; D may be TRBD1 (6 bases). The CDR3 is made up of 11 amino acids. CDR1 is SNHLY and CDR2 is FYNNEI in the germline V gene. The germline V and J ends were trimmed by 6 bases and 6 bases, with 9 bases remaining between them. In nucleotides, the CDR3 is TGTGCCAGCAGGACAGGAGCCGAGCAGTACTTC. The encoded protein is CASRTGAEQYF.